These 27 T cell receptor beta chains were sequenced from one sample in a study of blood T cell repertoires in COVID-19. TCRdb keeps only in-frame clones here, not all; method: immunoSEQ multiplex PCR. The repertoire consists of 390,000 or so clones, with approximately 87% occurring once and the leading ten covering about 10%. The sample was peripheral blood. All receptors derive from a young woman with COVID-19, enrolled during active disease.

The gene calls are TRBV5-6 and TRBJ1-3, with D hard to call. The germline V and J ends were trimmed by 0 bases and 4 bases, with 14 bases remaining between them. Germline V gene lookup returns CDR1 SGHDT and CDR2 YYEEEE. The CDR3 has 16 amino acids. CDR3 sequence (DNA): TGTGCCAGCAGCTTGGCCTTCGAGACATCCGGAAACACCATATATTTT. Residues: CASSLAFETSGNTIYF.

The CDR3 reads CASSLGTGDYTGELFF. The CDR3 DNA is TGTGCCAGCAGCTTGGGGACAGGGGATTACACCGGGGAGCTGTTTTTT. The gene calls are TRBV5-4 and TRBJ2-2; 9 nucleotides agree with TRBD1. CDR1 and CDR2 from the germline V gene are SGHNT and YYREEE (reference sequence). This CDR3 comprises 16 residues. The V gene end was trimmed by 0 bases and the J gene end by 3 bases; junction bases not matched to a gene: 3.

The V and J genes are TRBV15 and TRBJ1-5, with a weak D call TRBD1 (5 bases). The CDR3 has 14 residues. Germline lookup yields CDR1 LNHNV and CDR2 YYDKDF (reference sequence). Trimming took off 5 bases at V and 2 bases at J, with 10 bases between the two ends. CDR3 in DNA: TGTGCCACCAGCCGGGAGGGACGCAATCAGCCCCAGCATTTT. Its protein product is CATSREGRNQPQHF.

The chain is built from TRBV4-1 and TRBJ1-2; D is unclear. Germline-derived CDR1 and CDR2 are MGHRA and YSYEKL. The CDR3 covers 14 residues. Between the trimmed V and J ends, which lost 1 base and 4 bases, there was a span of 10 bases. The CDR3 region has the DNA TGCGCCAGCAGCCAAGGGGCGGGAGGCTATGGCTACACCTTC. Protein sequence: CASSQGAGGYGYTF.

The chain has TRBV2 and TRBJ1-1; 7 bases agree with TRBD1. Germline V CDR1 and CDR2: SNHLY, FYNNEI. This CDR3 is built from 13 residues. V lost 5 bases, J lost 4 bases, and 4 bases stayed unmatched. The CDR3 bases are TGTGCCAGCAGTACAAACAGGGGCACTGAAGCTTTCTTT. This sequence encodes CASSTNRGTEAFF.

V gene TRBV25-1 combines with J gene TRBJ1-4, with TRBD1 matching 8 bases. With 2 bases clipped from V and 5 bases from J, the junction kept 7 bases outside the gene matches. Germline CDR1 and CDR2: MGHDK and SYGVNS. This CDR3 has 16 residues. The CDR3 DNA reads as TGTGCCAGCAGTGAAGGGTCACAGGGGGGAAATGAAAAACTGTTTTTT. Amino acids: CASSEGSQGGNEKLFF.

The chain joins TRBV23-1 to TRBJ1-5; 7 nucleotides agree with TRBD1. TRBV23-1 is an ORF; its function is uncertain. This CDR3 contains 17 residues. V lost 2 bases, J lost 4 bases, and 11 bases stayed unmatched. CDR3 residues: CASSQASIDRENQPQHF. The CDR3 DNA follows: TGCGCCAGCAGTCAAGCCTCGATCGACAGGGAGAATCAGCCCCAGCATTTT.

The V call is TRBV6-2 or TRBV6-3, the J call TRBJ1-2; D not resolved. The CDR3 contains 13 residues. Germline CDR1 reads MNHEY; CDR2 reads SVGEGT. Trimming removed 3 bases from V and 4 bases from J, with 9 bases in between. The CDR3 DNA reads TGTGCCAGCAGTTATGACGGAGTCTATGGCTACACCTTC. This codes for CASSYDGVYGYTF.

This clone is a singleton in its sample. V gene TRBV4-2 combines with J gene TRBJ2-7; 9 bases are a match to TRBD2. The germline CDR1 and CDR2 sequences are LGHNA and YNFKEQ. V was pared by 3 bases and J by 2 bases, with 2 bases of the junction left unmatched. The CDR3 length is 14 residues. DNA of the CDR3: TGTGCCAGCAGCCAGACTAGCGGAGCCTACGAGCAGTACTTC. Residues: CASSQTSGAYEQYF.

This chain connects TRBV28 to TRBJ2-6; D is ambiguous. This CDR3 contains 14 residues. Trimming took 10 bases from V and 0 from J, leaving 10 bases between them. Germline CDR1 and CDR2: MDHEN and SYDVKM. The CDR3 is CATAKFSGANVLTF. Written as DNA, the CDR3 is TGTGCCACCGCGAAATTCTCTGGGGCCAACGTCCTGACTTTC.

This clone was seen just once. The chain couples TRBV29-1 to TRBJ2-7; 9 bases match TRBD2. The CDR3 length is 16 residues. The V segment lost 1 base and the J segment 6 bases; nucleotides outside the gene matches: 13. Germline V gene lookup returns CDR1 SQVTM and CDR2 ANQGSEA. Written as DNA, the CDR3 is TGCAGCGTTGAAGCCCCAGCGGGAGGCGGCTGGGGCGAGCAGTACTTC. It codes for CSVEAPAGGGWGEQYF.

This chain links TRBV5-1 with TRBJ2-7; 10 bases align to TRBD1. The CDR3 spans 15 residues. The V and J ends lost 2 bases and 3 bases, in that order; junction bases with no gene match: 5. CDR1 and CDR2 from the germline V gene are SGHRS and YFSETQ. CDR3 DNA: TGCGCCAGCAGCTTCCGGGACAGGGGCGACTACGAGCAGTACTTC. This encodes CASSFRDRGDYEQYF. Looking up the rest from reference TRBV5-1 and TRBJ2-7 gives the full variable domain: KAGVTQTPRYLIKTRGQQVTLSCSPISGHRSVSWYQQTPGQGLQFLFEYFSETQRNKGNFPGRFSGRQFSNSRSEMNVSTLELGDSALYLCASSFRDRGDYEQYFGPGTRLTVT.

The CDR3 coding sequence is TGTGCCAGCAGCTTACCCTCCTGGACAGGGGCTAACGAGCAGTACTTC. Translating gives CASSLPSWTGANEQYF. V is TRBV7-8 and J is TRBJ2-7; 9 bases agree with TRBD1. Trimming at V came to 2 bases and at J to 5 bases, leaving 10 bases not matched to a gene. The germline V gene has CDR1 SGHVS and CDR2 FQNEAQ. This CDR3 has 16 amino acids.

This clone turned up a few times. The genes are TRBV28 and TRBJ2-7; TRBD2 aligns across 9 bases. Germline V lookup: CDR1 MDHEN, CDR2 SYDVKM. This CDR3 is 15 amino acids long. V lost 4 bases to trimming and J lost 4 bases; unmatched junction nucleotides: 8. CDR3 residues: CASSSTSSGKYEQYF. The CDR3 DNA reads as TGTGCCAGCAGTTCTACCTCTAGCGGGAAGTACGAGCAGTACTTC.

The rearrangement links TRBV10-3 to TRBJ2-1, with 12 bases identical to TRBD2. CDR1 and CDR2 (germline): ENHRY, SYGVKD. The V and J ends lost 10 bases and 6 bases, in that order; junction bases with no gene match: 4. There are 13 residues in the CDR3. The CDR3 DNA sequence: TGTGCCACCGGACTAGCGGGAATCAATGAGCAGTTCTTC. It translates to CATGLAGINEQFF.

This CDR3 is CATSTPGGAGTGELFF. The CDR3 bases are TGTGCCACCAGCACGCCGGGGGGCGCGGGCACCGGGGAGCTGTTTTTT. The J gene is TRBJ2-2, the V gene TRBV15; TRBD2 might be the D (7 bases). In germline, CDR1 is LNHNV, CDR2 YYDKDF (reference sequence). Trimming removed 4 bases at V and 4 bases at J, with 16 bases between. The CDR3 contains 16 residues.

The CDR3 coding sequence is TGTGCCAGCAGCCCAGCCTTAGCGGTCTCCTACGAGCAGTACTTC. Amino acids: CASSPALAVSYEQYF. The chain carries TRBV5-5 and TRBJ2-7; D perhaps matches TRBD2 (6 bases). Per germline, CDR1 SGHKS and CDR2 YYEKEE (reference sequence). The CDR3 extends over 15 amino acids. V was pared by 4 bases and J by 0 bases, with 14 bases between.

This clone showed up just once. V is TRBV28 and J is TRBJ1-4, with D unresolved. V was cut by 1 base and J by 0 bases, with 9 bases left in between. Germline V gene sequence: CDR1 MDHEN, CDR2 SYDVKM. CDR3 length: 16 amino acids. This CDR3 reads CASSLFRGATNEKLFF. In DNA, the CDR3 is TGTGCCAGCAGTTTATTCCGAGGTGCAACTAATGAAAAACTGTTTTTT.

The CDR3 sequence: CASSLAGQGKETIYF. CDR3 bases: TGTGCCAGCAGCTTAGCCGGACAGGGGAAAGAGACCATATATTTT. The rearrangement joins TRBV7-6 to TRBJ1-3, with 9 bases that match TRBD1. This CDR3 region has 15 residues. The V and J ends lost 0 bases and 10 bases, in that order; junction bases with no gene match: 7. Germline V CDR1 and CDR2: SGHVS, FNYEAQ.

V and J are TRBV6-5 and TRBJ2-5; TRBD1 matches at 9 bases. In germline, CDR1 is MNHEY, CDR2 SVGAGI. The CDR3 loop spans 14 amino acids. Trimming removed 6 bases from V and 5 bases from J; junction bases left unmatched: 7. CDR3 protein: CASRADRGRETQYF. In nucleotides, the CDR3 is TGTGCCAGCAGGGCGGACAGGGGAAGGGAGACCCAGTACTTC.

This chain joins TRBV28 and TRBJ1-6; 9 nucleotides match TRBD1. This CDR3 has 14 amino acids. CDR1 MDHEN and CDR2 SYDVKM come from the germline V gene. V gave up 5 bases and J gave up 6 bases; unmatched junction bases: 2. The chain's CDR3 is CASSPGQGNSPLHF. CDR3 nucleotide sequence: TGTGCCAGCAGTCCGGGACAGGGTAATTCACCCCTCCACTTT.

Here the CDR3 DNA reads TGCGCCAGCAGCGCAAACAGGGGGAGCACCGGGGAGCTGTTTTTT. Translating gives CASSANRGSTGELFF. This chain uses TRBV5-1 with TRBJ2-2; TRBD1 aligns across 8 bases. CDR3 length: 15 amino acids. Germline CDR1 and CDR2: SGHRS and YFSETQ. Trimming cost V 4 bases and J 4 bases; bases outside gene matches: 6.

The chain employs TRBV18 and TRBJ1-4; 9 bases fit TRBD1. V shed 3 bases, J shed 5 bases, and the junction held 4 bases outside the gene matches. This CDR3 spans 15 amino acids. In germline, CDR1 is KGHSH, CDR2 LQKENI. The chain's CDR3 is CASSPRGQGNEKLFF. Written as DNA, the CDR3 is TGTGCCAGCTCACCTCGGGGACAGGGAAATGAAAAACTGTTTTTT.

The chain carries TRBV4-1 and TRBJ2-7, with TRBD1 as a possible D gene (6 bases). The V and J ends lost 2 bases and 0 bases respectively, with 11 bases between them. This CDR3 is 15 amino acids long. Germline CDR1 is MGHRA and CDR2 is YSYEKL. CDR3 bases: TGCGCCAGCAGCCAACCCATGGGGGCCTCCTACGAGCAGTACTTC. This gives the protein CASSQPMGASYEQYF.

The chain carries TRBV28 and TRBJ2-1, with TRBD2 identical over 12 bases. The CDR3 spans 13 residues. V shed 7 bases and J 9 bases; nucleotides not matched to a gene: 4. Germline CDR1 and CDR2: MDHEN and SYDVKM. DNA for the CDR3: TGTGCCAGCACCCGACTAGCGGGAGCTGAGCAGTTCTTC. Protein product: CASTRLAGAEQFF.

The count of this clone is one. The V and J genes are TRBV18 and TRBJ2-7; TRBD2 agrees at 9 bases. The CDR3 has 16 residues. Germline CDR1 is KGHSH and CDR2 is LQKENI. V shed 0 bases, J shed 2 bases, and the junction held 5 bases outside the gene matches. In nucleotides, the CDR3 is TGTGCCAGCTCACCACCATCTAGCGGGACTACCTACGAGCAGTACTTC. It translates to CASSPPSSGTTYEQYF.

The chain joins TRBV5-5 to TRBJ2-7; D might be TRBD2 (7 bases). Germline V CDR1 and CDR2: SGHKS, YYEKEE (reference sequence). V was trimmed by 4 bases and J by 3 bases, leaving 17 bases between them. The CDR3 runs to 15 residues. CDR3: CASSPEGGADYEQYF. The CDR3 coding sequence is TGTGCCAGCAGCCCCGAAGGGGGGGCGGACTACGAGCAGTACTTC. Together with reference TRBV5-5 and TRBJ2-7, the CDR3 gives the full variable domain: DAGVTQSPTHLIKTRGQQVTLRCSPISGHKSVSWYQQVLGQGPQFIFQYYEKEERGRGNFPDRFSARQFPNYSSELNVNALLLGDSALYLCASSPEGGADYEQYFGPGTRLTVT.